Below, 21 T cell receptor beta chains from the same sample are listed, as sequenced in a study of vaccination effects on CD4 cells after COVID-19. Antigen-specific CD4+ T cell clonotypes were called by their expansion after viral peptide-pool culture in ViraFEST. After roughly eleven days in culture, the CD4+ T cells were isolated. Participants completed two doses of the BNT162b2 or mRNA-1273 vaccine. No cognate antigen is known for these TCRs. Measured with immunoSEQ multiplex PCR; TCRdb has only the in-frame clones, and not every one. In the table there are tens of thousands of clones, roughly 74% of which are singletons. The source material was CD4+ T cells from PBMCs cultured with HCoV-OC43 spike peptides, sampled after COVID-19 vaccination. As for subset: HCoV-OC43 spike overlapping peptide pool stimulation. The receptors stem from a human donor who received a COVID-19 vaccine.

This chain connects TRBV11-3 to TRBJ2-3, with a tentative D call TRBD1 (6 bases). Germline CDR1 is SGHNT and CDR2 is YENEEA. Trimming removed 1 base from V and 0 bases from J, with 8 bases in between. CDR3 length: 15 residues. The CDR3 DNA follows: TGTGCCAGCAGCTTAGGGGGGCCAAGCACAGATACGCAGTATTTT. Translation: CASSLGGPSTDTQYF.

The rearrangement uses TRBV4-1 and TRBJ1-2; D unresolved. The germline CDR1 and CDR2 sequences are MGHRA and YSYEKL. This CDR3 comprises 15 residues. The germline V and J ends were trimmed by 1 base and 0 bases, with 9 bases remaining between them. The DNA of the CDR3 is TGCGCCAGCAGCCAAGTAAAGGGTTCTAACTATGGCTACACCTTC. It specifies CASSQVKGSNYGYTF.

The CDR3 is CASIAASYGYTF. The CDR3, as DNA: TGTGCCAGCATCGCAGCCTCCTATGGCTACACCTTC. This chain connects TRBV6-5 to TRBJ1-2; D is unresolved. The CDR3 length is 12 residues. The V end lost 7 bases, the J end lost 4 bases, and 10 bases lay between the germline ends. Germline V gene sequence: CDR1 MNHEY, CDR2 SVGAGI.

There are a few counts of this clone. The chain's CDR3 is CASSAPGLADYEQYF. In nucleotides, the CDR3 is TGTGCCAGCAGCGCACCGGGACTAGCGGACTACGAGCAGTACTTC. The chain carries TRBV5-4 and TRBJ2-7; TRBD2 matches at 11 bases. Looked up from germline, CDR1 is SGHNT and CDR2 is YYREEE (reference sequence). CDR3 size: 15 residues. With V trimmed by 4 bases and J by 3 bases, 6 bases remained unmatched.

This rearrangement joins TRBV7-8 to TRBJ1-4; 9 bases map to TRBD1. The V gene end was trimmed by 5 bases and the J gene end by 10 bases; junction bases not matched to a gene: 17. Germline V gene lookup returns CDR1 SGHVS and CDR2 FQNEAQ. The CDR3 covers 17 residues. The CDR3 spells CASSTLLAGTGLVKLFF. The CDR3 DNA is TGTGCCAGCAGCACATTGTTGGCCGGGACAGGGCTTGTAAAACTGTTTTTT. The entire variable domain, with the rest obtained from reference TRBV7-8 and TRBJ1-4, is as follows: GAGVSQSPRYKVAKRGQDVALRCDPISGHVSLFWYQQALGQGPEFLTYFQNEAQLDKSGLPSDRFFAERPEGSVSTLKIQRTQQEDSAVYLCASSTLLAGTGLVKLFFGSGTQLSVL.

The CDR3 nucleotides read TGTGCCAGCAGCGTAGGGGCGGGATCTGGGGAGACCCAGTACTTC. This codes for CASSVGAGSGETQYF. The V call is TRBV9, the J call TRBJ2-5; tentatively, D is TRBD2 (6 bases). Germline V gene lookup returns CDR1 SGDLS and CDR2 YYNGEE. The CDR3 length is 15 residues. Deletions cut 0 bases from V and 5 bases from J, with 14 bases between.

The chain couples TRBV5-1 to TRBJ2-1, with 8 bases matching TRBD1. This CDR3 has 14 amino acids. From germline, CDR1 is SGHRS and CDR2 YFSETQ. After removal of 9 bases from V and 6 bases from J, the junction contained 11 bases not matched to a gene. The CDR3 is CATIPGQVGNEQFF. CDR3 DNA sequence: TGCGCCACGATACCGGGACAGGTGGGCAATGAGCAGTTCTTC.

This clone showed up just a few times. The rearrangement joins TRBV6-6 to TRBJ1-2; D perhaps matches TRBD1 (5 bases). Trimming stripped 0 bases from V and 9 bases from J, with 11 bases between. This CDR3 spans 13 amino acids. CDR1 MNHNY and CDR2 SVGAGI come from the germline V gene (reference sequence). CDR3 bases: TGTGCCAGCAGTTACTCCCAGGGTAGGAGCTACACCTTC. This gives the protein CASSYSQGRSYTF.

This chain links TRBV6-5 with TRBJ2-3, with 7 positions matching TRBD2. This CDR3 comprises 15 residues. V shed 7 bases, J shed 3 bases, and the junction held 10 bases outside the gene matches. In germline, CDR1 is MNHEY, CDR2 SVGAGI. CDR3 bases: TGTGCCAGCACAAGGACTAGTTGGACAACAGATACGCAGTATTTT. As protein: CASTRTSWTTDTQYF.

CDR3 region: CASSQSGTGSTEAFF. The CDR3, as DNA: TGTGCCAGCAGCCAATCCGGGACAGGGAGCACTGAAGCTTTCTTT. This chain links TRBV3-1 (or the pseudogene TRBV3-2) with TRBJ1-1; 9 bases fit TRBD1. The CDR3 is 15 amino acids. Germline loops: CDR1 LGHDT, CDR2 YNNKEL (reference sequence). After removal of 2 bases from V and 4 bases from J, the junction contained 5 bases not matched to a gene.

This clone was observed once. The DNA for the CDR3 is TGTGCCAGCAGTGAAAAGGTAGCGGGAGGAGTACGGGTTGAGCAGTTCTTC. Translated: CASSEKVAGGVRVEQFF. V is TRBV2 and J is TRBJ2-1; 10 bases line up with TRBD2. CDR1 and CDR2 from the germline V gene are SNHLY and FYNNEI. The CDR3 runs to 17 residues. V shed 2 bases, J shed 9 bases, and the junction held 13 bases outside the gene matches. Combining the CDR3 with reference TRBV2 and TRBJ2-1 gives the whole variable domain EPEVTQTPSHQVTQMGQEVILRCVPISNHLYFYWYRQILGQKVEFLVSFYNNEISEKSEIFDDQFSVERPDGSNFTLKIRSTKLEDSAMYFCASSEKVAGGVRVEQFFGPGTRLTVL.

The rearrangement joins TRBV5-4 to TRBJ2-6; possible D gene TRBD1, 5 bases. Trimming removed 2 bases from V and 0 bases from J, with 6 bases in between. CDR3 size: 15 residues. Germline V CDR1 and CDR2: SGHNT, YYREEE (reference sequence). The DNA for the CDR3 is TGTGCCAGCAGCTTAGACAGCTCTGGGGCCAACGTCCTGACTTTC. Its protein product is CASSLDSSGANVLTF.

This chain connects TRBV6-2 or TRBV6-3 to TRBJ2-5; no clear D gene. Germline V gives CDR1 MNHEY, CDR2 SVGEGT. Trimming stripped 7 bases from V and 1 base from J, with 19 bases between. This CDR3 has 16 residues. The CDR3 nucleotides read TGTGCCAGCACCCCCGGCCCGGGCCACCCCCAAGAGACCCAGTACTTC. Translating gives CASTPGPGHPQETQYF.

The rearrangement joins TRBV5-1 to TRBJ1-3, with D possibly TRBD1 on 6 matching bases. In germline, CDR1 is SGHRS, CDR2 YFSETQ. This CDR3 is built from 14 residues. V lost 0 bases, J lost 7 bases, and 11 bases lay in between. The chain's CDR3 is CASSLAQGTNTIYF. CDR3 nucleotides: TGCGCCAGCAGCTTGGCTCAGGGGACGAACACCATATATTTT.

CDR3 DNA sequence: TGCAGCGTCGCAGCAGGGGGAACAATGAACACTGAAGCTTTCTTT. Protein product: CSVAAGGTMNTEAFF. The rearrangement links TRBV29-1 to TRBJ1-1, with TRBD1 matching over 7 bases. Germline values: CDR1 SQVTM, CDR2 ANQGSEA. There are 15 residues in the CDR3. J lost 0 bases, V lost 6 bases, and 10 bases had no gene match. Full variable domain (rest looked up from reference TRBV29-1 and TRBJ1-1): SAVISQKPSRDICQRGTSLTIQCQVDSQVTMMFWYRQQPGQSLTLIATANQGSEATYESGFVIDKFPISRPNLTFSTLTVSNMSPEDSSIYLCSVAAGGTMNTEAFFGQGTRLTVV.

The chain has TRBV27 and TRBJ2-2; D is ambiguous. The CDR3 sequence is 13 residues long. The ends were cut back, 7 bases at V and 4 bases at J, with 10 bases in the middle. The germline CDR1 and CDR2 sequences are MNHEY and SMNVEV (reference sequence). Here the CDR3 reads CASNIQPTGELFF. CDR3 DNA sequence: TGTGCCAGCAACATACAACCCACCGGGGAGCTGTTTTTT.

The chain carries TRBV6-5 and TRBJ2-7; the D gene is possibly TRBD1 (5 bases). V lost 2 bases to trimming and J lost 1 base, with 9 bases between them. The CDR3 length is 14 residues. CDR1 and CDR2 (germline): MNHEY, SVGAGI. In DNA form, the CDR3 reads TGTGCCAGCAGTTACAGGGCAGGGTCCTACGAGCAGTACTTC. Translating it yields CASSYRAGSYEQYF.

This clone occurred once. CDR3 sequence reads: CASSPPSLAGATGDTQYF. In DNA form, the CDR3 reads TGTGCCAGCAGCCCTCCTTCCTTAGCGGGAGCAACCGGTGATACGCAGTATTTT. V gene TRBV13 combines with J gene TRBJ2-3, with 9 bases lining up with TRBD2. Germline values: CDR1 PRHDT, CDR2 FYEKMQ (reference sequence). CDR3 length: 18 amino acids. The V gene end was trimmed by 5 bases and the J gene end by 6 bases; junction bases not matched to a gene: 18.

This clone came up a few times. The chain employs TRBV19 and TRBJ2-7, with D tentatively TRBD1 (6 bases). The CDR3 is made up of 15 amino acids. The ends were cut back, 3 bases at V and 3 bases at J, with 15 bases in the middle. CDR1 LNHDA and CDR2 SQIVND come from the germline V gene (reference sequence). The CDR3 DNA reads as TGTGCCAGTAGTATCCGACCTCGACAGGACTACGAGCAGTACTTC. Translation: CASSIRPRQDYEQYF.

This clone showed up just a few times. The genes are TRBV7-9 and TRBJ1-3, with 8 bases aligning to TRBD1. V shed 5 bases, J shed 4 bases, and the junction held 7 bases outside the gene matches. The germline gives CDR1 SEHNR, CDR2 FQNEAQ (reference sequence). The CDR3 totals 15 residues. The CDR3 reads CASSAGQEEGNTIYF. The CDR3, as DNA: TGTGCCAGCAGCGCGGGACAGGAGGAAGGAAACACCATATATTTT.

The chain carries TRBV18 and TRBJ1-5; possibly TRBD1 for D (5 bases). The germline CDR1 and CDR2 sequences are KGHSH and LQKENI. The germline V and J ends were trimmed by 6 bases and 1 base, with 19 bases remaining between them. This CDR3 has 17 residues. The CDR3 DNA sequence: TGTGCCAGCTCCCAAGGACGGGGGGGAGTGAGCAATCAGCCCCAGCATTTT. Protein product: CASSQGRGGVSNQPQHF.